This TCR beta chain is drawn from a study of OX40 agonist ivuxolimab in advanced cancers. Study overall: Administration of intravenous ivuxolimab to patients occurred every 2 weeks at 0.01 to 10 mg/kg. Eligibility admitted prior anti-PD-1, anti-PD-L1 or anti-CTLA-4 therapy; about 39% had some. General study results and limits: There was clonal expansion of CD4+ and CD8+ blood T cells by week 6 at 0.1 to 3.0 mg/kg. CD4+ T cells averaged fewer expanded clones than CD8+ T cells.

TCRdb's copy holds only in-frame clones and misses some; the assay was immunoSEQ multiplex PCR. The sample consists of about 76,000 clones, approximately 83% of them appearing once. On this clone: The antigen remains undetermined.

This CDR3 is 13 amino acids long. The sample in question was CD4+ or CD8+ T cells sorted from blood, obtained in a trial of the OX40 agonist ivuxolimab. The V gene is TRBV12-2, the J gene TRBJ1-2; the D call TRBD1 from the table was never checked on the DNA. TRBV12-2 is a pseudogene segment. The sequence came from an adult with an advanced solid tumor such as melanoma, head and neck, liver or kidney cancer. Here the CDR3 reads CASRLGAHGGYTF. For the CDR3, the DNA is TGTGCAAGTCGCTTAGGGGCCCACGGCGGCTACACCTTC.